This T cell receptor (beta chain) comes out of a study of graft-versus-host responses after intestinal transplantation. Across the study: The transplants performed in recipients were multivisceral, liver-intestinal, or isolated intestinal. Uniformly, recipients were administered anti-thymocyte globulin induction with subsequent tacrolimus and steroids for roughly three years.

A note on this clone: Its antigen remains unknown.

General observations from the study: Present in recipient marrow, GvH clones included some that appeared first in ileum or blood.

Sequencing was performed with immunoSEQ multiplex PCR; in TCRdb, only in-frame clones are kept and a portion is missing. Found here are 70,000 to 95,000 clones, about 93% of them singletons; the top ten hold 1.1%. The V gene's germline CDR1 is SGHRS and CDR2 YFSETQ. Trimming took 5 bases from V and 3 from J, leaving 12 bases between them. The CDR3 extends over 14 amino acids. This sample comprised unstimulated CD8+ T cells sorted from spleen or lymph node cells, obtained before transplant. The chain has TRBV5-1 and TRBJ2-1, with a possible D match to TRBD2 (6 bases). This TCR came from a human donor who was the organ donor for an intestinal transplant. The CDR3 DNA reads TGCGCCAGCAGATCGGGCGGGATCTACAATGAGCAGTTCTTC. Its translation is CASRSGGIYNEQFF.